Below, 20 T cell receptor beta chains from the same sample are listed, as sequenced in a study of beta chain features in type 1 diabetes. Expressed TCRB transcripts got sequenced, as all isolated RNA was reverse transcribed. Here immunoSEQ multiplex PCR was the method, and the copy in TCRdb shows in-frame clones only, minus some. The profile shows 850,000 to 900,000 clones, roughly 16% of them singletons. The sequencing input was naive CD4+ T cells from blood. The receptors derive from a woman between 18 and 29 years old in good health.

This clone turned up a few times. Here the CDR3 reads CASSQTGADYNEQFF. The CDR3 nucleotides are TGTGCCAGCAGCCAAACAGGGGCCGACTACAATGAGCAGTTCTTC. This chain uses TRBV6-6 with TRBJ2-1; TRBD1 matches 7 bases. This CDR3 is built from 15 residues. After removal of 6 bases from V and 3 bases from J, the junction contained 8 bases not matched to a gene. The germline gives CDR1 MNHNY, CDR2 SVGAGI (reference sequence).

The CDR3 region is CASSTPGRGTRTEAFF. The CDR3, as DNA: TGTGCCAGCAGTACCCCTGGCAGGGGGACGCGGACTGAAGCTTTCTTT. The chain couples TRBV28 to TRBJ1-1; 7 bases match TRBD1. Germline values: CDR1 MDHEN, CDR2 SYDVKM. Germline trimming cut 5 bases from V and 5 bases from J; bases unmatched to any gene: 14. The CDR3 sequence is 16 residues long.

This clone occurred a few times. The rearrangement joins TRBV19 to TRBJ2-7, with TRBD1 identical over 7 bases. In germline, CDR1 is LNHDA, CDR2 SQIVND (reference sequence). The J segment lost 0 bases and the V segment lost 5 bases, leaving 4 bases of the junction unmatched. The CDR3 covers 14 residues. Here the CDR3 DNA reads TGTGCCAGTAGTTACAGGGGATCCTCCTACGAGCAGTACTTC. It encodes CASSYRGSSYEQYF.

The chain's CDR3 is CAGQGVQGGYTF. CDR3 nucleotides: TGTGCCGGGCAAGGGGTACAGGGGGGCTACACCTTC. The chain carries TRBV28 and TRBJ1-2; 7 bases map to TRBD1. The CDR3 runs to 12 residues. Trimming at V came to 11 bases and at J to 8 bases, leaving 11 bases not matched to a gene. Germline V gives CDR1 MDHEN, CDR2 SYDVKM.

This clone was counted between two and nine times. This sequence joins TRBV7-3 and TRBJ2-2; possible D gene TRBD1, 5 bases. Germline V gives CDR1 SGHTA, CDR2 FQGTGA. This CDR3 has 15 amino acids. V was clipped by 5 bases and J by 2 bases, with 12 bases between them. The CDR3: CASSPTGPNTGELFF. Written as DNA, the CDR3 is TGTGCCAGCAGCCCAACAGGTCCTAACACCGGGGAGCTGTTTTTT.

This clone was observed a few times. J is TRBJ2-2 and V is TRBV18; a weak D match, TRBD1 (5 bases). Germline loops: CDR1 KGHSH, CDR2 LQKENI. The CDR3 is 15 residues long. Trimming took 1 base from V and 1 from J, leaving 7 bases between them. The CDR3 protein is CASSPRTRNTGELFF. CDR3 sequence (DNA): TGTGCCAGCTCACCACGGACAAGGAACACCGGGGAGCTGTTTTTT.

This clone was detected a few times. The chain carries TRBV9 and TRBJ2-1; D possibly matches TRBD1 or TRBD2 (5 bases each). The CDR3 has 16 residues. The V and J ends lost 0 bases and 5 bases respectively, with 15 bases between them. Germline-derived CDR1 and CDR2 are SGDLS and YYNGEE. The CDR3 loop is CASSVVGTIYNNEQFF. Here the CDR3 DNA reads TGTGCCAGCAGCGTAGTGGGGACCATCTATAACAATGAGCAGTTCTTC. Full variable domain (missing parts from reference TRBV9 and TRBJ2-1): DSGVTQTPKHLITATGQRVTLRCSPRSGDLSVYWYQQSLDQGLQFLIQYYNGEERAKGNILERFSAQQFPDLHSELNLSSLELGDSALYFCASSVVGTIYNNEQFFGPGTRLTVL.

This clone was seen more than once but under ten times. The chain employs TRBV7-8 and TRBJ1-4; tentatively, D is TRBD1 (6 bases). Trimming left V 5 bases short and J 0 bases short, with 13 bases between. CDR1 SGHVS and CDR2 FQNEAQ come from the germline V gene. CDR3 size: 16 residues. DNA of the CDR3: TGTGCCAGCAGCGGCACAGGGATCGCAACTAATGAAAAACTGTTTTTT. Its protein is CASSGTGIATNEKLFF.

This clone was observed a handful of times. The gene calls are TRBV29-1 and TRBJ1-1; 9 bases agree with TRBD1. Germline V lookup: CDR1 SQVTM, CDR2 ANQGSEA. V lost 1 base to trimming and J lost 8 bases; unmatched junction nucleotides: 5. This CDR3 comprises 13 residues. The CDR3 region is CSVEGDRAPEAFF. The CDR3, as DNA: TGCAGCGTTGAAGGGGACAGGGCGCCCGAAGCTTTCTTT.

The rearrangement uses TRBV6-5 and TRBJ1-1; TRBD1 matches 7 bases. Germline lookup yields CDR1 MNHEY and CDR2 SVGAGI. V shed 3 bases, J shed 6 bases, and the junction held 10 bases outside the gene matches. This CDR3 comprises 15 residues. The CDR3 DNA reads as TGTGCCAGCAGTTATCCCCGTACAGGGGACGCTGAAGCTTTCTTT. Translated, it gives CASSYPRTGDAEAFF.

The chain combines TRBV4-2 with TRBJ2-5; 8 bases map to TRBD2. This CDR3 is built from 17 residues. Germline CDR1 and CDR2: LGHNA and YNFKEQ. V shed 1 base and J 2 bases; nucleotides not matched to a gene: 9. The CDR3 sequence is CASSQGRRSGTQETQYF. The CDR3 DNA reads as TGTGCCAGCAGCCAAGGGCGGCGTAGCGGGACGCAAGAGACCCAGTACTTC.

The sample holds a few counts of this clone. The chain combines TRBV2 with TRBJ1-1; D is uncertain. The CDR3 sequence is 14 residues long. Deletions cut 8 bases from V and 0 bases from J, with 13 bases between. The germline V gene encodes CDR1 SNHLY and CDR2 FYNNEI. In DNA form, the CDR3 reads TGTGCCAGCGGACGGACGGTCATGAACACTGAAGCTTTCTTT. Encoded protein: CASGRTVMNTEAFF.

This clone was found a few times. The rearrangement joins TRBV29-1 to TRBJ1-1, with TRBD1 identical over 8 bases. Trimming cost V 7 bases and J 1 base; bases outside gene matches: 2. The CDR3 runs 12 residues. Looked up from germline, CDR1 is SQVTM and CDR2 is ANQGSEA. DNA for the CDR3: TGCAGCGGGGACAGGACGAACACTGAAGCTTTCTTT. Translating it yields CSGDRTNTEAFF.

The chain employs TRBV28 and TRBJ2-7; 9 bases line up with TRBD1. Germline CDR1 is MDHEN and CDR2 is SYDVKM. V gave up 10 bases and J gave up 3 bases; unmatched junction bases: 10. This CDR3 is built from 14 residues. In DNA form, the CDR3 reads TGTGCCATCAAAAGGGGACAGGGAGTCTACGAGCAGTACTTC. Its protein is CAIKRGQGVYEQYF.

CDR3 protein: CASRDRASYEQYF. DNA of the CDR3: TGTGCCAGCAGGGACAGGGCTTCCTACGAGCAGTACTTC. This rearrangement joins TRBV2 to TRBJ2-5, with 8 bases aligning to TRBD1. The DNA end is more similar to TRBJ2-7, so the J call may be wrong. Looked up from germline, CDR1 is SNHLY and CDR2 is FYNNEI. The CDR3 has 13 residues.

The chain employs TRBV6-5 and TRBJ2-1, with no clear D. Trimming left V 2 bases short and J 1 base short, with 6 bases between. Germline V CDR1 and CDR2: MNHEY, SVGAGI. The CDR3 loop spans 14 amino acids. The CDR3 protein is CASSYSVSYNEQFF. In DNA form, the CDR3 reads TGTGCCAGCAGTTACAGCGTGTCCTACAATGAGCAGTTCTTC.

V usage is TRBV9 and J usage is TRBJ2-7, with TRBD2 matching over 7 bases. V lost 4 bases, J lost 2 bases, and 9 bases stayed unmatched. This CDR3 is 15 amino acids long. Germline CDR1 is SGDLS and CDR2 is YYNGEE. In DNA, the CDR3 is TGTGCCAGCAGCCCCGGCTGGGGGGGAACCTACGAGCAGTACTTC. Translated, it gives CASSPGWGGTYEQYF.

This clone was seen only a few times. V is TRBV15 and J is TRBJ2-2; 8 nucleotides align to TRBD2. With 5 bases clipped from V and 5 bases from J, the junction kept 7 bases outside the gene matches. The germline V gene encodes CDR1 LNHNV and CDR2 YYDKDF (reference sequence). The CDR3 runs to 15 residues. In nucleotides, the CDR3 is TGTGCCACCAGCGAACTAGCGGCAGGAACCGGGGAGCTGTTTTTT. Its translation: CATSELAAGTGELFF.

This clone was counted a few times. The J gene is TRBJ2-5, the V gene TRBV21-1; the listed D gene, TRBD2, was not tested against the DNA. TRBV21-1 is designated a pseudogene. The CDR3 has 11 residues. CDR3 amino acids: CASSSRGEQYF. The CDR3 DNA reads TGTGCCAGCAGCTCTCGGGGAGAGCAGTACTTC.

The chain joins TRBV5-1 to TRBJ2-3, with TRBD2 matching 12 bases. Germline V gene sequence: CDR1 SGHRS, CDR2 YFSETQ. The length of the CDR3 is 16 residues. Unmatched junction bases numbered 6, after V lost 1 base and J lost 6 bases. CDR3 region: CASSLFGLAGPDTQYF. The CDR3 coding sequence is TGCGCCAGCAGCTTGTTTGGACTAGCGGGACCGGATACGCAGTATTTT.